This is a list of T cell receptor beta chains from one sample in a study of shared clonotypes between healthy human individuals. Libraries were prepared by immunoSEQ multiplex PCR; TCRdb keeps only in-frame clonotypes and omits some of them. The repertoire holds 550,000 to 700,000 clones, with 55% to 85% as singletons. The sequencing sample was made of memory CD4+ T cells sorted from blood. Every receptor here comes from a woman aged 25 to 39 in good health. CDR3s leave out the opening cysteine and the closing phenylalanine or tryptophan. Each record gives: D gene, J gene, V gene, CDR3 protein. A D gene is named only where the DNA matches it firmly.

TRBD1,TRBJ2-3,TRBV5-1,ASRTGGTDTQY
.,TRBJ2-5,TRBV7-2,ASSDGASGEQY
.,TRBJ1-5,TRBV2,ASTNQFEQLANQPQH
.,TRBJ1-5,TRBV28,ASSNREYQPQH
.,TRBJ2-2,TRBV14,ASSQDPRNTGELF
TRBD2,TRBJ2-2,TRBV7-8,ASTLSPSGMNTGELF
TRBD1,TRBJ1-2,TRBV28,ASQSGQGTYGYT
.,TRBJ2-7,TRBV28,ASRPGLHEYEQY
TRBD2,TRBJ2-7,TRBV14,ASSQDRLAGVEQY
TRBD2,TRBJ2-1,TRBV11-2,ASRQPGLAGNEQF
.,TRBJ2-7,TRBV5-6,ASSRFGLSHEQY
.,TRBJ1-5,TRBV28,ASTYSFNQPQH
.,TRBJ2-7,TRBV10-3,AISRGQRGSIEQY
TRBD2,TRBJ2-2,TRBV14,ASSQDRGLAGAGELF
TRBD2,TRBJ2-1,TRBV5-1,ASSTGLAGYNEQF
.,TRBJ2-7,TRBV27,ASMGDIPPYEQY
.,TRBJ1-5,TRBV28,ASSLKAPLRSQPQH
.,TRBJ2-7,TRBV19,ASSIGYDRSYEQY
TRBD1,TRBJ1-5,TRBV5-5,ASSPGGANQPQH
.,TRBJ1-3,TRBV19,ASSTGTDSGNTIY
TRBD2,TRBJ2-1,TRBV5-4,ASSLTSGRDEQF
.,TRBJ1-1,TRBV5-5,ASGNWGNTEAF
.,TRBJ1-2,TRBV2,ASRTGAPLDRYT
TRBD2,TRBJ2-3,TRBV5-4,ASRPDSSGGSDTQY
TRBD1,TRBJ1-2,TRBV10-1,VSSPTGSYGYT
.,TRBJ1-1,TRBV5-6,ASSPVGGAGTEAF
TRBD1,TRBJ1-1,TRBV6-6,ASSYSQQGASGAF
.,TRBJ2-7,TRBV11-2,ASSLGQYEQY
.,TRBJ1-1,TRBV27,ASSRKVRELGTEAF